The source of this T cell receptor beta chain is a study of beta chain features in type 1 diabetes. Points on this clone: Its antigen is currently unknown.

The V gene end was trimmed by 3 bases and the J gene end by 5 bases; junction bases not matched to a gene: 3. Germline-derived CDR1 and CDR2 are GTSNPN and SVGIG (reference sequence). CDR3 length: 12 amino acids. Every isolated RNA sample was fully reverse transcribed, so sequencing captured expressed TCRB transcripts. Data came from immunoSEQ multiplex PCR; TCRdb stores just in-frame clones and leaves some out. The repertoire holds under 300,000 clones, with about 30% as singletons. Study results and caveats: Although PCR might favor shorter templates, it would do so equally in patients and controls. The study found that naive, central memory and Treg TCRB repertoires appeared more similar in patients than in healthy donors.

Sorted populations all exceeded 95% purity. The receptor was derived from a man between 25 and 39 years old in good health. The chain combines TRBV30 with TRBJ1-1, with 7 positions matching TRBD1. The specimen sequenced was central memory CD4+ T cells from blood. The CDR3: CAWSPGQTEAFF. The CDR3 DNA follows: TGTGCCTGGAGCCCGGGACAGACTGAAGCTTTCTTT.